Below are 5 T cell receptor beta chains sequenced from a single sample in a study of long-term antiretroviral therapy in people with HIV. With survey level as its setting, the immunoSEQ assay was v3.0. Sequencing used immunoSEQ multiplex PCR; TCRdb keeps in-frame clones, though not all of them. The data hold tens of thousands of clones, with approximately 85% observed a single time. The specimen was unsorted PBMCs, collected 0.3 years after starting antiretroviral therapy. These TCRs come from a man aged 18 to 29 with HIV.

The chain has TRBV10-2 and TRBJ2-5; 7 bases line up with TRBD2. The germline V gene encodes CDR1 WSHSY and CDR2 SAAADI. Trimming took 8 bases from V and 2 from J; bases not matched to a gene: 8. There are 14 residues in the CDR3. CDR3 loop: CASGTTGLQETQYF. The CDR3 coding sequence is TGCGCCAGCGGGACTACGGGGTTACAAGAGACCCAGTACTTC.

The chain recombines TRBV19 with TRBJ2-2; D remains unclear. Germline CDR1 LNHDA, CDR2 SQIVND (reference sequence). The CDR3 sequence is 12 residues long. V lost 6 bases to trimming and J lost 3 bases, with 5 bases between them. The DNA of the CDR3 is TGTGCCAGTAGGGGTGACACCGGGGAGCTGTTTTTT. Protein: CASRGDTGELFF.

The chain employs TRBV7-3 and TRBJ1-1, with D possibly being TRBD1 (5 bases). Looked up from germline, CDR1 is SGHTA and CDR2 is FQGTGA. Trimming took off 10 bases at V and 3 bases at J, with 21 bases between the two ends. The CDR3 covers 15 residues. CDR3 loop: CAKRGGGAKDTEAFF. Here the CDR3 DNA reads TGTGCCAAACGCGGGGGGGGAGCGAAGGACACTGAAGCTTTCTTT.

This chain connects TRBV27 to TRBJ1-1; D is possibly TRBD1 (6 bases). This CDR3 is built from 12 residues. The germline V and J ends were trimmed by 3 bases and 8 bases, with 10 bases remaining between them. Germline loops: CDR1 MNHEY, CDR2 SMNVEV (reference sequence). CDR3 nucleotide sequence: TGTGCCAGCAGTTTTCCCGGGGGCGAAGCTTTCTTT. Amino acid sequence: CASSFPGGEAFF.

The chain links TRBV28 to TRBJ2-1; D is perhaps TRBD2 (5 bases). CDR3 size: 11 residues. Per germline, CDR1 MDHEN and CDR2 SYDVKM. Trimming pared 3 bases from V and 8 bases from J, leaving 5 bases between. CDR3 sequence (DNA): TGTGCCAGCAGTTTGGAGGATGAGCAGTTCTTC. This gives the protein CASSLEDEQFF.